This T cell receptor beta chain was profiled in a study of shared clonotypes between healthy human individuals. The germline gives CDR1 MNHEY, CDR2 SMNVEV (reference sequence). The J segment lost 1 base and the V segment lost 6 bases, leaving 5 bases of the junction unmatched. CDR3 length: 14 residues. The table came from immunoSEQ multiplex PCR; TCRdb's copy has only in-frame clones and leaves some out. The sample carries roughly 660,000 clones, about 90% recorded once. The sequenced sample was memory CD8+ T cells from PBMCs. Documented subset: CD45RO+ cells pooled with CCR7-negative TemRA cells. The TCR sequence derives from a young man in good health. Some clones in this sample may be carry-over from other donors' samples. The V gene is TRBV27, the J gene TRBJ2-5; 7 bases are a match to TRBD1. DNA of the CDR3: TGTGCCAGCAGCCTGGGACAGTCCCAAGAGACCCAGTACTTC. It translates to CASSLGQSQETQYF.